This is a list of T cell receptor beta chains from one sample in a study of PD-L1 blockade in urothelial cancer. Method: immunoSEQ multiplex PCR; TCRdb's copy keeps in-frame clones and lacks some. This table has about 36,000 clones, approximately 80% appearing once. The sequences come from PBMCs, collected around atezolizumab (anti-PD-L1) treatment. Receptors originate from a man aged 35-49 years with urothelial cancer. Both conserved end residues are part of each CDR3. The order of the fields is CDR3 protein, D gene, V gene, clone size, J gene. The D gene is left open where the match is weak. A row's size may be missing; if present it is once, few, many or a size class.

CASSLRQGTDTQYF	.	TRBV27	.	TRBJ2-3
CASSQLNRDDEKLFF	.	TRBV4-3	.	TRBJ1-4
CASSMADSYNEQFF	.	TRBV19	.	TRBJ2-1
CASSPLGGIATNEKLFF	.	TRBV4-1	.	TRBJ1-4
CASSPAGQGYEKLFF	TRBD1	TRBV5-5	.	TRBJ1-4
CASRRTGSYNEQFF	.	TRBV27	.	TRBJ2-1
CASSLTGTGVYEQYF	TRBD1	TRBV5-8	few	TRBJ2-7
CASSLKPGLAGEDTQYF	TRBD2	TRBV9	.	TRBJ2-3
CAWSPQGNTEAFF	.	TRBV30	.	TRBJ1-1
CASSRTGTRGKSKNIQYF	TRBD2	TRBV28	.	TRBJ2-4
CASSRQLYSNQPQHF	.	TRBV6-1	.	TRBJ1-5
CASSLLSPGTEAFF	.	TRBV7-2	.	TRBJ1-1
CASSSNLLPGASRNTEAFF	.	TRBV5-6	few	TRBJ1-1
CAIQGTSNQPQHF	.	TRBV6-1	.	TRBJ1-5
CASSTGGRAEAFF	.	TRBV7-3	.	TRBJ1-1
CASSPSGGSYNEQFF	TRBD2	TRBV5-1	.	TRBJ2-1
CASSKIGTGSREQYF	TRBD1	TRBV19	.	TRBJ2-7
CASSPFTSGRVDEQFF	TRBD2	TRBV7-2	.	TRBJ2-1
CASSQGSGPNIQYF	.	TRBV4-1	.	TRBJ2-4
CASSPFALAGGPLF	TRBD2	TRBV28	.	TRBJ2-7
CASSPEAGQNYGYTF	.	TRBV19	few	TRBJ1-2
CATYGGEAFF	.	TRBV6-5	.	TRBJ1-1
CASSLGQMHGYTF	.	TRBV7-3	.	TRBJ1-2
CASRLQGSKGNTEAFF	.	TRBV28	.	TRBJ1-1
CSVGTGVGETQYF	TRBD1	TRBV29-1	few	TRBJ2-5
CASSLGDRLNQPQHF	TRBD1	TRBV5-1	.	TRBJ1-5
CASSRRAGEGQETQYF	TRBD2	TRBV27	.	TRBJ2-5
CASSFYGGRQPQHF	.	TRBV28	.	TRBJ1-5
CAVAIGGLSTEAFF	.	TRBV28	.	TRBJ1-1
CASSRGGSTEAFF	.	TRBV28	.	TRBJ1-1
CASSPSRNQETQYF	.	TRBV18	.	TRBJ2-5
CASSLGGGQEFF	.	TRBV5-1	.	TRBJ2-1